The rows below give T cell receptor beta chains drawn from one sample of a study of PD-L1 blockade in urothelial cancer. Sequenced by immunoSEQ multiplex PCR; TCRdb stores in-frame clones only, minus some. This sample has 130,000 or so clones, with roughly 83% found just once. This specimen consisted of PBMCs, obtained around atezolizumab (anti-PD-L1) treatment. The receptors were gathered from a man aged 50 or older with urothelial cancer. Both conserved end residues are part of each CDR3. D genes are given only for firm matches. Expanded clones are given a class, and other clones once, few, many or no size at all.

>TRBJ1-1|TRBD1|TRBV5-8|.
CASSSTGVAEAFF
TGTGCCAGCAGCTCTACAGGGGTTGCTGAAGCTTTCTTT
>TRBJ1-4|TRBD1|TRBV28|once
CASSLVTGGDEKLFF
TGTGCCAGCAGTTTAGTGACAGGGGGCGATGAAAAACTGTTTTTT
>TRBJ2-1|.|TRBV11-2|.
CASSLGVGGHEQFF
TGTGCCAGCAGCTTAGGGGTTGGGGGCCATGAGCAGTTCTTC
>TRBJ1-2|.|TRBV2|few
CASSDKNYGYTF
TGTGCCAGCAGCGACAAAAACTATGGCTACACCTTC
>TRBJ2-5|.|TRBV7-3|once
CASSLTPDSQETQYF
TGTGCCAGCAGCTTAACGCCGGACAGCCAAGAGACCCAGTACTTC
>TRBJ2-1|TRBD2|TRBV9|.
CASSVDLAGGQNEQFF
TGTGCCAGCAGCGTAGACCTAGCGGGAGGCCAAAATGAGCAGTTCTTC
>TRBJ1-2|.|TRBV7-3|.
CASSTRGGANYGYTF
TGTGCCAGCAGCACACGAGGGGGTGCTAACTATGGCTACACCTTC
>TRBJ2-5|TRBD2|TRBV30|.
CAWRLRTSGRFQETQYF
TGTGCCTGGAGACTAAGGACTAGCGGGAGGTTCCAAGAGACCCAGTACTTC
>TRBJ2-7|TRBD1|TRBV5-1|.
CASSFIRDRGYEQYF
TGCGCCAGCAGCTTTATCCGGGACAGAGGGTACGAGCAGTACTTC
>TRBJ2-1|TRBD2|TRBV15|few
CATSRKAAGGSSYNEQFF
TGTGCCACCAGCAGGAAGGCGGCGGGGGGTAGCTCCTACAATGAGCAGTTCTTC
>TRBJ1-1|.|TRBV28|.
CASSLTQGGAFF
TGTGCCAGCAGTTTAACTCAGGGTGGGGCTTTCTTT
>TRBJ2-2|TRBD1|TRBV30|many
CAWSVGGAGELFF
TGTGCCTGGAGTGTAGGGGGCGCCGGGGAGCTGTTTTTT
>TRBJ2-6|.|TRBV13|.
CATATGISGANVLTF
TGTGCCACCGCAACGGGGATCTCTGGGGCCAACGTCCTGACTTTC
>TRBJ1-1|.|TRBV5-5|.
CASTSGGLNTEAFF
TGTGCCAGCACCTCCGGGGGGCTGAACACTGAAGCTTTCTTT
>TRBJ2-1|TRBD2|TRBV5-1|.
CASSLASGNNEQFF
TGCGCCAGCAGCTTGGCTAGCGGAAACAATGAGCAGTTCTTC
>TRBJ2-7|TRBD1|TRBV9|.
CASSRQGSSYEQYF
TGTGCCAGCAGCCGACAGGGGAGCTCCTACGAGCAGTACTTC
>TRBJ2-1|TRBD2|TRBV5-1|once
CASSLLAGDYNEQFF
TGCGCCAGCAGTTTACTAGCGGGGGACTACAATGAGCAGTTCTTC
>TRBJ2-3|.|TRBV15|.
CATSRDRDTQYF
TGTGCCACCAGCAGAGACAGGGATACGCAGTATTTT
>TRBJ2-5|.|TRBV28|.
CASSLDSQETQYF
TGTGCCAGCAGCCTCGACAGCCAAGAGACCCAGTACTTC
>TRBJ2-7|.|TRBV5-1|.
CASSLSGNSYEQYF
TGCGCCAGCAGCTTGTCAGGAAACTCCTACGAGCAGTACTTC